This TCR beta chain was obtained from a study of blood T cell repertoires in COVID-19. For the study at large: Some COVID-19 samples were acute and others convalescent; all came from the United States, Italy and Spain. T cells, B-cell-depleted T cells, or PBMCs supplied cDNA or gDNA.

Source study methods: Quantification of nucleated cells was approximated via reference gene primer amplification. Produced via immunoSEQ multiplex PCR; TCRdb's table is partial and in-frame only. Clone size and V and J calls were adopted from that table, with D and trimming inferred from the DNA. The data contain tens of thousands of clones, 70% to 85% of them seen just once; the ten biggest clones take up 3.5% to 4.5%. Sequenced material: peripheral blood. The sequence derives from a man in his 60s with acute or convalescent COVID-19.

CDR3 nucleotide sequence: TGTGCCTGGAGTGAGCAGGGATCTATGAACACTGAAGCTTTCTTT. It yields the protein CAWSEQGSMNTEAFF. V usage is TRBV30 and J usage is TRBJ1-1; tentative D call: TRBD1 (5 bases). The CDR3 runs 15 residues. Germline V gene lookup returns CDR1 GTSNPN and CDR2 SVGIG (reference sequence). The V end was cut by 1 base, the J end by 0 bases, with 12 bases between.